This T cell receptor beta chain was captured in a study of T cell responses to AZD1222 COVID-19 vaccine. Findings and caveats of the study: Elevations in Spike-specific TCR breadth and depth followed administration of two AZD1222 doses.

Germline CDR1 MNHEY, CDR2 SVGEGT. There are 11 residues in the CDR3. V gave up 5 bases and J gave up 11 bases, with 12 bases separating them. With regard to this clone: Its specificity is not known.

Measured with immunoSEQ multiplex PCR; TCRdb has only the in-frame clones, and not every one. The sample includes about 110,000 clones, roughly 88% of them seen just once. The sequenced sample was peripheral blood, obtained on day 0 of MenACWY control vaccination. This TCR was sampled from an adult in good health. This chain links TRBV6-2 or TRBV6-3 with TRBJ1-1, with D possibly being TRBD1 (6 bases). CDR3 protein: CASSPGVGAFF. CDR3 DNA: TGTGCCAGCAGTCCAGGGGTCGGGGCTTTCTTT.